The clone carrying this TCR beta chain was seen many times. The target antigen is unknown. The data originate from a study of T cells after yellow fever vaccination. Study-wide results and caveats: Weaker, the secondary response had a peak occurring faster, on day 5 versus 15.

This CDR3 contains 12 residues. Germline lookup yields CDR1 SGHRS and CDR2 YFSETQ. Trimming took off 4 bases at V and 7 bases at J, with 8 bases between the two ends. TCRdb ran MiXCR on the 5' RACE reads and lists one entry per CDR3 protein. Here the sample spans roughly 150,000 distinct CDR3 sequences, over 7% being singletons. The receptor was isolated from a man younger than 40 who received the YFV17D yellow fever vaccine. The source material was CD4+ T cells sorted from PBMCs, sampled 5 days after the yellow fever booster vaccination. This chain joins TRBV5-1 and TRBJ2-2; D uncertain. The CDR3 protein is CASSPPSGELFF. CDR3 in DNA: TGCGCCAGCAGCCCCCCCAGCGGGGAGCTGTTTTTT.